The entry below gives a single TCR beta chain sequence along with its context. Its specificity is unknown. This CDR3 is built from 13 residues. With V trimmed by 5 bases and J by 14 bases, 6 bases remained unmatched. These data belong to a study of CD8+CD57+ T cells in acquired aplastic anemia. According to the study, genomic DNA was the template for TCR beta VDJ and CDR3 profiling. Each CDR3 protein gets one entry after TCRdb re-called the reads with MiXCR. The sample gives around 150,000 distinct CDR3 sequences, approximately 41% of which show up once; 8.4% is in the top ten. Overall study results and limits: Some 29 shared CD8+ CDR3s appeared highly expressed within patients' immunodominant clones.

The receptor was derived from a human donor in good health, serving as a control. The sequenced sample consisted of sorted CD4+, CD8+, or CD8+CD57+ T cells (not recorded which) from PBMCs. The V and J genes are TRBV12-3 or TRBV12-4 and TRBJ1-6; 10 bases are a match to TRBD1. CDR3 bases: TGTGCCAGCAGTCCGGGACAGGGGAAAACCCTCCACTTT. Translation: CASSPGQGKTLHF.